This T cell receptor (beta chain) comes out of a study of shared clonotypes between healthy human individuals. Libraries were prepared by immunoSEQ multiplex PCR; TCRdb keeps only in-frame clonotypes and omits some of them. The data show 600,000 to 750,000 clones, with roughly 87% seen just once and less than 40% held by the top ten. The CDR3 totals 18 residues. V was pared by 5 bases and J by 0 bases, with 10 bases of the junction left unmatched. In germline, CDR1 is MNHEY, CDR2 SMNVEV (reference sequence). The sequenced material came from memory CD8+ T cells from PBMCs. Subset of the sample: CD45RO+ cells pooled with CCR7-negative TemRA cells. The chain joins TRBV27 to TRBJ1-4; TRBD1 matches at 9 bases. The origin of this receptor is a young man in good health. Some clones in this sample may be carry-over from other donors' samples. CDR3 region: CASSPISTGGPTNEKLFF. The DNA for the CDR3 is TGTGCCAGCAGTCCAATATCCACAGGGGGCCCAACTAATGAAAAACTGTTTTTT. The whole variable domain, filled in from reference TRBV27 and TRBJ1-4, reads EAQVTQNPRYLITVTGKKLTVTCSQNMNHEYMSWYRQDPGLGLRQIYYSMNVEVTDKGDVPEGYKVSRKEKRNFPLILESPSPNQTSLYFCASSPISTGGPTNEKLFFGSGTQLSVL.